These 12 T cell receptor beta chains share one sample of origin, sequenced in a study of beta chain features in type 1 diabetes (dated by TCRdb to 2016 to 2018). Their recognized antigens are unknown. Overall study outcomes, separate from this receptor: Type 1 diabetes patients showed a moderate but significant shortening of TCRB CDR3 length in all four CD4+ subsets.

Library preparation was by the immunoSEQ multiplex PCR assay. The entire isolated RNA was reverse transcribed using the High Capacity cDNA Reverse Transcription Kit, and thus expressed TCRB transcripts were sequenced. The source is immuneACCESS, and TCRdb retained only in-frame sequences with V and J called. Part of the clones is not carried over; for the studies checked, unresolved V genes explain less than half of this, and the remainder is unexplained. In all, the sample holds 500,000 to 850,000 clones, and 11% to 15% of those were seen once. Jointly, the top ten make up 0.035% to 0.045% of the sample. The specimen was naive CD4+ T cells from blood. The cell subset or site label for this specimen denotes: true naive CD4+ T cells. Receptors were obtained from a man between 18 and 29 years old with type 1 diabetes.

V and J are TRBV6-1 and TRBJ1-1; D gene unclear. V was clipped by 1 base and J by 0 bases, with 9 bases between them. The CDR3 has 15 amino acids. The germline gives CDR1 MNHNS, CDR2 SASEGT. CDR3 sequence reads: CASSEVSQLNTEAFF. CDR3 nucleotides: TGTGCCAGCAGTGAAGTGTCACAGCTGAACACTGAAGCTTTCTTT.

In this sample, this clone turned up a few times. The chain employs TRBV30 and TRBJ2-3, with D possibly matching TRBD2 (5 bases). The CDR3 extends over 14 amino acids. CDR1 is GTSNPN and CDR2 is SVGIG in the germline V gene (reference sequence). Trimming took 3 bases from V and 4 from J, leaving 14 bases between them. CDR3 in amino acids: CAWRDLNGADTQYF. CDR3 sequence (DNA): TGTGCCTGGAGGGATCTAAACGGGGCAGATACGCAGTATTTT.

This clone was detected a few times. The chain carries TRBV29-1 and TRBJ2-5; 7 positions match TRBD1. Trimming took 6 bases from V and 5 from J; bases not matched to a gene: 9. The CDR3 totals 13 residues. From germline, CDR1 is SQVTM and CDR2 ANQGSEA. The CDR3 loop reads CSVNRGVGETQYF. The CDR3 nucleotides read TGCAGCGTCAACAGGGGAGTAGGCGAGACCCAGTACTTC.

This clone was counted only a few times. This rearrangement joins TRBV7-2 to TRBJ2-1; 9 nucleotides match TRBD1. This CDR3 is built from 14 residues. Germline CDR1 SGHTA, CDR2 FQGNSA. V gave up 5 bases and J gave up 8 bases; unmatched junction bases: 7. CDR3 region: CASSLRQGGDEQFF. The CDR3 bases are TGTGCCAGCAGCCTCAGACAGGGGGGAGATGAGCAGTTCTTC.

This clone was picked up a small number of times. This chain joins TRBV7-9 and TRBJ1-3; maybe TRBD1 (6 bases). Trimming took 4 bases from V and 4 from J, leaving 11 bases between them. Germline CDR1 reads SEHNR; CDR2 reads FQNEAQ (reference sequence). This CDR3 is built from 14 residues. CDR3 amino acids: CASSSDRRGNTIYF. In DNA form, the CDR3 reads TGTGCCAGCAGCTCGGACAGAAGAGGAAACACCATATATTTT.

The CDR3 DNA is TGTGCCAGCAGCGCTGGGGGCGGGGTAACCCAAGAGACCCAGTACTTC. Translation gives CASSAGGGVTQETQYF. This chain connects TRBV9 to TRBJ2-5; D possibly uses TRBD1 or TRBD2 (6 bases each). Germline loops: CDR1 SGDLS, CDR2 YYNGEE. This CDR3 contains 16 residues. V lost 3 bases and J lost 1, with 16 bases in between. The full variable domain, completed using reference TRBV9 and TRBJ2-5, is DSGVTQTPKHLITATGQRVTLRCSPRSGDLSVYWYQQSLDQGLQFLIQYYNGEERAKGNILERFSAQQFPDLHSELNLSSLELGDSALYFCASSAGGGVTQETQYFGPGTRLLVL.

The chain couples TRBV14 to TRBJ1-6; no reliable D call. V dropped 6 bases and J dropped 8 bases, with 11 bases sitting between them. Per germline, CDR1 SGHDN and CDR2 FVKESK. CDR3 length: 13 residues. CDR3: CASREALDSPLHF. DNA of the CDR3: TGTGCCAGCAGAGAGGCGTTGGATTCACCCCTCCACTTT.

This rearrangement joins TRBV7-9 to TRBJ1-3; the D gene is possibly TRBD1 (5 bases). This CDR3 is built from 14 residues. Germline CDR1 and CDR2: SEHNR and FQNEAQ (reference sequence). The ends were cut back, 10 bases at V and 3 bases at J, with 16 bases in the middle. The CDR3 loop is CAIPKGFFGNTIYF. In nucleotides, the CDR3 is TGTGCCATCCCGAAGGGGTTTTTTGGAAACACCATATATTTT.

The rearrangement uses TRBV7-9 and TRBJ2-5; 16 bases map to TRBD2. The J segment lost 4 bases and the V segment lost 5 bases, leaving 4 bases of the junction unmatched. Germline assignment: CDR1 SEHNR and CDR2 FQNEAQ (reference sequence). CDR3 length: 16 amino acids. As DNA, the CDR3 is TGTGCCAGCAGCCCTGGGACTAGCGGGAGGGCAGAGACCCAGTACTTC. Its translation: CASSPGTSGRAETQYF.

This clone was seen a few times. CDR3 sequence reads: CAWSMDPRNTQYF. As DNA, the CDR3 is TGTGCCTGGAGTATGGACCCGAGGAATACGCAGTATTTT. The chain recombines TRBV30 with TRBJ2-3; D gene unclear. The CDR3 contains 13 residues. Trimming stripped 2 bases from V and 7 bases from J, with 13 bases between. Looked up from germline, CDR1 is GTSNPN and CDR2 is SVGIG (reference sequence).

In its sample, this clone was seen a few times. This sequence joins TRBV9 and TRBJ2-1; 11 bases are shared with TRBD2. V dropped 1 base and J dropped 2; count of bases not matched to a gene: 8. Germline V gene sequence: CDR1 SGDLS, CDR2 YYNGEE. The CDR3 spans 18 residues. The chain's CDR3 is CASSVKSSGGNAYNEQFF. CDR3 bases: TGTGCCAGCAGCGTAAAGTCTAGCGGGGGGAATGCCTACAATGAGCAGTTCTTC. Full variable domain (missing parts from reference TRBV9 and TRBJ2-1): DSGVTQTPKHLITATGQRVTLRCSPRSGDLSVYWYQQSLDQGLQFLIQYYNGEERAKGNILERFSAQQFPDLHSELNLSSLELGDSALYFCASSVKSSGGNAYNEQFFGPGTRLTVL.

The rearrangement links TRBV18 to TRBJ2-3, with 14 bases identical to TRBD2. The trim removed 3 bases at V and 2 bases at J, leaving 4 bases unmatched. Germline CDR1 is KGHSH and CDR2 is LQKENI. The CDR3 is 17 residues long. The CDR3 loop reads CASSPWTSGRNTDTQYF. CDR3 coding DNA: TGTGCCAGCTCACCGTGGACTAGCGGGAGGAACACAGATACGCAGTATTTT.